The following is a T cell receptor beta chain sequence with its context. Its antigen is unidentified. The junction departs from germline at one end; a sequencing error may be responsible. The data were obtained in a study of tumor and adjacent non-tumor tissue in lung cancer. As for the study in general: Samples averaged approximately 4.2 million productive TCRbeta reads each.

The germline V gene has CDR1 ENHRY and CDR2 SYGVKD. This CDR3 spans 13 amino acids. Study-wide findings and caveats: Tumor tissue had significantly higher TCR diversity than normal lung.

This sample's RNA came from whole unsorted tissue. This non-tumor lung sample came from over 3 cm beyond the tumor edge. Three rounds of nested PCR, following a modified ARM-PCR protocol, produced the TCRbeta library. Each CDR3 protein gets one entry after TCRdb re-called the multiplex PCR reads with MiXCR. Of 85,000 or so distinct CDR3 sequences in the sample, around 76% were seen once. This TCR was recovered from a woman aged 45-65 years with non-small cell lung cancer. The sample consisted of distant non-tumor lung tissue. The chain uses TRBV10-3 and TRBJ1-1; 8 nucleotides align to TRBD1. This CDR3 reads CAINRGAGTVAFF. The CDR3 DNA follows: TGTGCCATCAACAGGGGGGCAGGGACTGTAGCTTTCTTT.